This TCR beta chain was retrieved from a study of blood T cells in healthy people across ages. Study-wide findings and caveats: The unsorted PBMCs prevented any conclusive comparison of naive versus antigen-experienced cells. Age brought a roughly linear fall in TCR beta diversity measured per million T cells.

A minimum of 7 million PBMCs was isolated per sample. The second PCR ran roughly 6 to 12 cycles with a sample-barcoded 5' primer and J-beta primers. TCRdb re-derived calls from the 5' RACE reads in MiXCR, one entry per CDR3 protein. This table has about 1.6 million distinct CDR3 sequences, about 32% appearing once. Trimming at V came to 4 bases and at J to 6 bases, leaving 7 bases not matched to a gene. This CDR3 region has 15 residues. Points on this clonotype: Its specificity is not known.

The receptor's source is a woman aged 25 to 39 in good health. The sequenced sample was blood. The chain is built from TRBV12-3 or TRBV12-4 and TRBJ2-1; 9 bases agree with TRBD2. CDR3 loop: CASSSETSGLNEQFF. Written as DNA, the CDR3 is TGTGCCAGCAGTTCCGAGACTAGCGGCCTCAATGAGCAGTTCTTC.